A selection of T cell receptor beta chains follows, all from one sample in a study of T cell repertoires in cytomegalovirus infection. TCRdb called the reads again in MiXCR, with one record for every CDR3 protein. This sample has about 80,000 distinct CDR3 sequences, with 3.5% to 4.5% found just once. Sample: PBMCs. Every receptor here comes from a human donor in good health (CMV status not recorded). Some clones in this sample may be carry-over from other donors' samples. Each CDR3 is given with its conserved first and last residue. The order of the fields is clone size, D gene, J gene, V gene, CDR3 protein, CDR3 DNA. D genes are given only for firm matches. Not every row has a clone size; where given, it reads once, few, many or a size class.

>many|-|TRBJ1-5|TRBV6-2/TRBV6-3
CASTRPESNQPQHF
TGTGCCAGCACTCGGCCTGAGAGCAATCAGCCCCAGCATTTT
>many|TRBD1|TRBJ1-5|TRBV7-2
CASSLRTGPDQPQHF
TGTGCCAGCAGCCTCCGGACAGGGCCCGATCAGCCCCAGCATTTT
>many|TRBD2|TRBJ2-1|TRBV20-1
CSARDHIWTSGGNEQFF
TGCAGTGCTAGAGATCATATTTGGACTAGCGGGGGGAATGAGCAGTTCTTC
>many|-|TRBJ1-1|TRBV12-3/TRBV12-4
CASRIGPYTEAFF
TGTGCCAGCAGAATCGGACCGTACACTGAAGCTTTCTTT
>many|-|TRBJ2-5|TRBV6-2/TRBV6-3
CASSSQTTPSVGETQYF
TGTGCCAGCAGTTCCCAGACGACACCTAGCGTCGGAGAGACCCAGTACTTC
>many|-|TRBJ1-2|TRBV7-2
CASTLDGGHIYGYTF
TGTGCCAGCACCCTCGACGGGGGTCACATCTATGGCTACACCTTC
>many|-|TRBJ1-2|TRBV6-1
CASSTTEYGYTF
TGTGCCAGCAGTACAACAGAATATGGCTACACCTTC
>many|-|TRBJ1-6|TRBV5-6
CASSLKRHNSPLHF
TGTGCCAGCAGCTTGAAGCGCCATAATTCACCCCTCCACTTT
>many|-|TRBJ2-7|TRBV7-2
CASSPQGLAKLYEQYF
TGTGCCAGCAGCCCCCAAGGTCTAGCGAAATTATACGAGCAGTACTTC
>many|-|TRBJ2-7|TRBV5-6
CASRDSSYEQYF
TGTGCCAGCAGGGACAGCTCCTACGAGCAGTACTTC
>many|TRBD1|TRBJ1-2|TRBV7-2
CASSSGQGALTF
TGTGCCAGCAGTTCCGGACAGGGGGCGCTTACCTTC
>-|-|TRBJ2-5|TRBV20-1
CSARKGGTALYQETQYF
TGCAGTGCTAGGAAGGGCGGGACAGCACTGTACCAAGAGACCCAGTACTTC
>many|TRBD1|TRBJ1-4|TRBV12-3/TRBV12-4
CASSYRGWANEKLFF
TGTGCCAGCAGTTACAGGGGATGGGCTAATGAAAAACTGTTTTTT
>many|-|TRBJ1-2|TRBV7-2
CASSRMSLGRGDTF
TGTGCCAGCAGCCGTATGTCTCTAGGGCGGGGAGACACCTTC
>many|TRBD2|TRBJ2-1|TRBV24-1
CATSDQRGGGDEQFF
TGTGCCACCAGTGATCAGCGGGGGGGCGGCGATGAGCAGTTCTTC
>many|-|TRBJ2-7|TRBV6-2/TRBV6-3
CASSPRWDDEQYF
TGTGCCAGCAGCCCCCGTTGGGATGACGAGCAGTACTTC
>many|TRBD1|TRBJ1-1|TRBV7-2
CASSSQGADTEAFF
TGTGCCAGCAGCTCACAGGGGGCAGATACTGAAGCTTTCTTT
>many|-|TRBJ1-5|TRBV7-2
CASSLSGYSNQPQHF
TGTGCCAGCAGCTTAAGCGGCTATAGCAATCAGCCCCAGCATTTT
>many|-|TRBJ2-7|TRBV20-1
CSAPGWYEQYF
TGCAGTGCTCCAGGGTGGTACGAGCAGTACTTC
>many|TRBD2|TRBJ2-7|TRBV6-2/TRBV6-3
CASSFRLAGASSYEQYF
TGTGCCAGCAGTTTTCGACTAGCGGGGGCCAGCTCCTACGAGCAGTACTTC
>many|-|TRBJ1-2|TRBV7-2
CASSPNFLGYTF
TGTGCCAGCAGCCCGAACTTCCTGGGCTACACCTTC
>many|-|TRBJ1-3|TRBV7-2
CASRGEGAGNTIYF
TGTGCCAGCAGAGGGGAAGGAGCTGGAAACACCATATATTTT
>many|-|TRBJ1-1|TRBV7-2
CASSFTANTEAFF
TGTGCCAGCAGCTTTACAGCGAACACTGAAGCTTTCTTT
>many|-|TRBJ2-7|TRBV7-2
CASSPRGGGSYEQYF
TGTGCCAGCAGCCCGCGAGGAGGGGGTTCCTACGAGCAGTACTTC
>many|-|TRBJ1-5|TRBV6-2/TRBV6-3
CASSARQEPQHF
TGTGCCAGCAGCGCCCGACAGGAGCCCCAGCATTTT
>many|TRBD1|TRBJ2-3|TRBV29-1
CRVGTQGALDTQYF
TGCAGGGTTGGCACCCAGGGGGCTTTAGATACGCAGTATTTT
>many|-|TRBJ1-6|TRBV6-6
CASTAPGLSYSPLHF
TGTGCCAGCACGGCGCCGGGGCTGAGTTATTCACCCCTCCACTTT
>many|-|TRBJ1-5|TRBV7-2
CASSAINQPQHF
TGTGCCAGCAGCGCCATCAATCAGCCCCAGCATTTT
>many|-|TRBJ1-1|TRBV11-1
CASSPTGNKNTEAFF
TGTGCCAGCAGCCCGACTGGCAACAAGAACACTGAAGCTTTCTTT
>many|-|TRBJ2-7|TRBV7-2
CASSLAGATYEQYF
TGTGCCAGCAGCTTAGCGGGGGCTACCTACGAGCAGTACTTC
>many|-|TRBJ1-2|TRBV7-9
CASSVTPNYGYTF
TGTGCCAGCAGCGTGACCCCCAACTATGGCTACACCTTC
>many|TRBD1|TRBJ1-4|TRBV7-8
CASSTTGEKLFF
TGTGCCAGCAGTACGACAGGGGAAAAACTGTTTTTT
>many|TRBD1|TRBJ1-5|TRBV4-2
CASSQNRQGIGFQPQHF
TGTGCCAGCAGCCAAAACCGACAGGGGATCGGTTTTCAGCCCCAGCATTTT
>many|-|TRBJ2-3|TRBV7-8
CASSLGGRGIGTQYF
TGTGCCAGCAGCTTAGGGGGCAGGGGCATAGGTACGCAGTATTTT
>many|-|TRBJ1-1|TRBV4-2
CASSQANGRDNTEAFF
TGTGCCAGCAGCCAAGCCAATGGCAGGGATAACACTGAAGCTTTCTTT
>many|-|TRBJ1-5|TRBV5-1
CASSFERNQPQHF
TGCGCCAGCAGCTTTGAGAGGAATCAGCCCCAGCATTTT
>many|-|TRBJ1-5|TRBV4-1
CASSQGISNQPQHF
TGCGCCAGCAGCCAAGGGATAAGCAATCAGCCCCAGCATTTT
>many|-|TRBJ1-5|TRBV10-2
CASSAQGPNQPQHF
TGCGCCAGCAGTGCACAGGGACCCAATCAGCCCCAGCATTTT
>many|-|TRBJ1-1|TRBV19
CASSMGTGRWTEAFF
TGTGCCAGTAGTATGGGTACCGGGAGGTGGACTGAAGCTTTCTTT
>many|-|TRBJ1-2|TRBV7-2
CASSLFSGENYGYTF
TGTGCCAGCAGCTTATTCTCGGGGGAAAACTATGGCTACACCTTC
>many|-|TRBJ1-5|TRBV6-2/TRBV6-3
CASSSRTSRGNQPQHF
TGTGCCAGCAGTTCTCGGACTTCGAGGGGCAATCAGCCCCAGCATTTT
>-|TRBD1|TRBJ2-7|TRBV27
CASSSRDSHEQYF
TGTGCCAGCAGTTCCCGGGACAGCCACGAGCAGTACTTC
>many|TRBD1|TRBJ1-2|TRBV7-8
CASSLLKGQGESDGYTF
TGTGCCAGCAGCTTACTAAAGGGACAGGGGGAGTCCGATGGCTACACCTTC
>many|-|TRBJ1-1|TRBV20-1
CSARSVSTEAFF
TGCAGTGCTAGATCCGTCAGTACTGAAGCTTTCTTT
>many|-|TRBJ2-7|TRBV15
CATSRGGRFSYEQYF
TGTGCCACCAGCAGAGGCGGCAGGTTCTCCTACGAGCAGTACTTC
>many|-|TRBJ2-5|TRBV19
CASSPRVRETQYF
TGTGCCAGTAGTCCGAGGGTCCGGGAGACCCAGTACTTC
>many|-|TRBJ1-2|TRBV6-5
CASRSGTHGYTF
TGTGCCAGCAGGTCCGGGACGCATGGCTACACCTTC
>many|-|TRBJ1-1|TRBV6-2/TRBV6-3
CASSYSRAPLSNTEAFF
TGTGCCAGCAGTTACTCCAGGGCCCCACTTTCGAACACTGAAGCTTTCTTT
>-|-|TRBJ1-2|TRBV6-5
CASSSMGGGYGYTF
TGTGCCAGCAGTTCAATGGGTGGAGGCTATGGCTACACCTTC
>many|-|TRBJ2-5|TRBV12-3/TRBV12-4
CASSLALRPGYF
TGTGCCAGCAGTTTAGCGCTCAGGCCGGGGTACTTC
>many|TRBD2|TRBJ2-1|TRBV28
CASNQGLAGNNEQFF
TGTGCCAGCAATCAGGGACTAGCGGGGAACAATGAGCAGTTCTTC
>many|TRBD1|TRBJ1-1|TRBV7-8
CASSLGNRGMNTEAFF
TGTGCCAGCAGCTTAGGGAACAGGGGCATGAACACTGAAGCTTTCTTT
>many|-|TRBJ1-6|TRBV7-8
CASSLTRILSYNSPLHF
TGTGCCAGCAGCCTAACACGGATTCTCTCCTATAATTCACCCCTCCACTTT
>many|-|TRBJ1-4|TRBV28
CASSLTGTRNEKLFF
TGTGCCAGCAGTTTAACCGGGACACGGAATGAAAAACTGTTTTTT